Each of the 6 T cell receptor beta chains below was sequenced from the same sample in a study of blood T cell repertoires in COVID-19. Method: immunoSEQ multiplex PCR; TCRdb's copy keeps in-frame clones and lacks some. The sample comprises fewer than 350,000 clones, around 90% of which are singletons, and 2% to 2.5% rests with the top ten. Material: PBMCs or T cells enriched from blood (not recorded which). These receptor sequences come from a woman in her sixties or seventies in a cohort exposed to, infected with or recovered from COVID-19 (not recorded which).

This rearrangement joins TRBV5-5 to TRBJ1-2; 7 positions agree with TRBD1. Germline V gene data show CDR1 as SGHKS and CDR2 as YYEKEE (reference sequence). V was clipped by 2 bases and J by 8 bases; unmatched bases: 3. The CDR3 extends over 12 amino acids. The CDR3 spells CASSFDRAGYTF. In nucleotides, the CDR3 is TGTGCCAGCAGCTTCGACAGGGCGGGCTACACCTTC.

Only a few counts were recorded for this clone. V gene TRBV18 combines with J gene TRBJ1-2; weak D call: TRBD1 (6 bases). From germline, CDR1 is KGHSH and CDR2 LQKENI. V gave up 3 bases and J gave up 1 base, with 15 bases separating them. The CDR3 length is 16 residues. In nucleotides, the CDR3 is TGTGCCAGCTCACCCGCCACAGGGTCCCTTAACTATGGCTACACCTTC. Protein: CASSPATGSLNYGYTF.

The V gene is TRBV6-6, the J gene TRBJ1-5; TRBD1 might be the D (5 bases). There are 15 residues in the CDR3. Germline V gene sequence: CDR1 MNHNY, CDR2 SVGAGI (reference sequence). V lost 6 bases to trimming and J lost 0 bases, with 12 bases between them. CDR3 sequence reads: CASRRPGDSNQPQHF. CDR3 nucleotides: TGTGCCAGCAGGAGACCGGGGGATAGCAATCAGCCCCAGCATTTT.

The chain is built from TRBV10-1 and TRBJ1-1, with 10 bases aligning to TRBD1. The CDR3 length is 15 residues. Per germline, CDR1 WNHNN and CDR2 SYGVQD (reference sequence). V was pared by 4 bases and J by 6 bases, with 8 bases of the junction left unmatched. CDR3 nucleotide sequence: TGCGCCAGCAGTGCGGAAACCGGACAGGGGGCTGAAGCTTTCTTT. This gives the protein CASSAETGQGAEAFF.

CDR3 sequence (DNA): TGCGCCAGCAGCCTCGACAATGAGCAGTTCTTC. This gives the protein CASSLDNEQFF. The chain couples TRBV4-3 to TRBJ2-1; no clear D gene. The CDR3 is 11 amino acids. The V gene's germline CDR1 is LGHNA and CDR2 YSLEER. With 4 bases removed from V and 5 bases from J, the gap between germline ends came to 3 bases.

CDR3 region: CASSITGFNQPQHF. CDR3 coding DNA: TGTGCCAGTAGTATTACAGGTTTTAATCAGCCCCAGCATTTT. J is TRBJ1-5 and V is TRBV19; D is perhaps TRBD1 (5 bases). The germline gives CDR1 LNHDA, CDR2 SQIVND (reference sequence). With 3 bases removed from V and 4 bases from J, the gap between germline ends came to 10 bases. The length of the CDR3 is 14 residues.